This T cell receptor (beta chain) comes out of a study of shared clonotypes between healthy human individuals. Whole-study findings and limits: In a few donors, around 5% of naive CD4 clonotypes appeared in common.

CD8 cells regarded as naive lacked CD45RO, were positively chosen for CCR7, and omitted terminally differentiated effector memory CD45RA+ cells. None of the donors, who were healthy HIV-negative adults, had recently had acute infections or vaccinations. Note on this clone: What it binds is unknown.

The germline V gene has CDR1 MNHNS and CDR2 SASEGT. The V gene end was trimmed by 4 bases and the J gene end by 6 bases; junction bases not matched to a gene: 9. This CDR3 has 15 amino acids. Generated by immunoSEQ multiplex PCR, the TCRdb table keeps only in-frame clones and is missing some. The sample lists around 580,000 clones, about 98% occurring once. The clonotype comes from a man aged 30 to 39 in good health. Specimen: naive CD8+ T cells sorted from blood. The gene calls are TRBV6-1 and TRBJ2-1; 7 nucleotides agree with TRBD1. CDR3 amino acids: CASSGSQGVGNEQFF. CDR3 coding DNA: TGTGCCAGCAGTGGGTCGCAGGGGGTCGGCAATGAGCAGTTCTTC.